A single sample gave rise to the 13 T cell receptor beta chains below, sequenced in a study of T cell responses to AZD1222 COVID-19 vaccine. Sequenced by immunoSEQ multiplex PCR; TCRdb stores in-frame clones only, minus some. The sample lists about 140,000 clones, 85% to 90% occurring once. This material consisted of peripheral blood, taken on day 0 of AZD1222 vaccination. The receptor set was obtained from an adult in good health.

The V gene is TRBV5-5, the J gene TRBJ2-2; D perhaps matches TRBD1 (5 bases). CDR1 and CDR2 (germline): SGHKS, YYEKEE (reference sequence). V was trimmed by 4 bases and J by 2 bases, leaving 12 bases between them. This CDR3 has 15 residues. The CDR3 protein is CASSLKTENTGELFF. The CDR3 DNA reads TGTGCCAGCAGCCTGAAGACAGAAAACACCGGGGAGCTGTTTTTT.

This chain uses TRBV5-6 with TRBJ1-5; D not resolved. CDR1 and CDR2 from the germline V gene are SGHDT and YYEEEE. The CDR3 has 13 residues. Deletions cut 0 bases from V and 7 bases from J, with 8 bases between. The CDR3 reads CASSLGSSQPQHF. The DNA for the CDR3 is TGTGCCAGCAGCTTGGGAAGCTCACAGCCCCAGCATTTT.

The chain recombines TRBV7-3 with TRBJ2-2; maybe TRBD2 (6 bases). Germline lookup yields CDR1 SGHTA and CDR2 FQGTGA. The CDR3 is made up of 15 amino acids. V was shortened by 5 bases and J by 0 bases, with 10 bases between the two germline ends. The CDR3 DNA is TGTGCCAGCAGCGCGACTAGTGCGAACACCGGGGAGCTGTTTTTT. Translating gives CASSATSANTGELFF.

The chain uses TRBV27 and TRBJ1-5; TRBD1 agrees at 7 bases. The germline V gene has CDR1 MNHEY and CDR2 SMNVEV (reference sequence). The ends lost 4 bases at V and 7 bases at J; junction bases unmatched: 10. The length of the CDR3 is 15 residues. This CDR3 reads CASSWSRQGGQPQHF. The CDR3 DNA follows: TGTGCCAGCAGTTGGTCCCGACAGGGAGGCCAGCCCCAGCATTTT.

V and J are TRBV7-9 and TRBJ2-1, with 8 bases fitting TRBD2. V was clipped by 1 base and J by 3 bases; unmatched bases: 11. In germline, CDR1 is SEHNR, CDR2 FQNEAQ (reference sequence). CDR3 length equals 18 residues. The CDR3 nucleotides read TGTGCCAGCAGCTTAGGTAGTCGGGGGGGAGCCCTCTACAATGAGCAGTTCTTC. This translates into CASSLGSRGGALYNEQFF.

The chain recombines TRBV9 with TRBJ2-1; possibly TRBD1 for D (6 bases). CDR1 and CDR2 from the germline V gene are SGDLS and YYNGEE. V lost 3 bases to trimming and J lost 0 bases, with 10 bases between them. This CDR3 is 15 amino acids long. The CDR3 region is CASSAKGGSYNEQFF. DNA of the CDR3: TGTGCCAGCAGCGCAAAAGGGGGCTCCTACAATGAGCAGTTCTTC. The variable domain in full, with the rest retrieved from reference TRBV9 and TRBJ2-1, is DSGVTQTPKHLITATGQRVTLRCSPRSGDLSVYWYQQSLDQGLQFLIQYYNGEERAKGNILERFSAQQFPDLHSELNLSSLELGDSALYFCASSAKGGSYNEQFFGPGTRLTVL.

The rearrangement uses TRBV5-1 and TRBJ1-2, with TRBD1 matching over 10 bases. With 3 bases clipped from V and 3 bases from J, the junction kept 2 bases outside the gene matches. Germline lookup yields CDR1 SGHRS and CDR2 YFSETQ. The CDR3 runs to 14 residues. CDR3 sequence (DNA): TGCGCCAGCAGCTCGACAGGGGGCGACTATGGCTACACCTTC. This gives the protein CASSSTGGDYGYTF.

Notes on this clone: The same CDR3 can be traced to other DNA sequences in this sample. V and J are TRBV5-1 and TRBJ1-5, with D unresolved. Trimming removed 0 bases at V and 2 bases at J, with 9 bases between. This CDR3 contains 15 residues. Germline-derived CDR1 and CDR2 are SGHRS and YFSETQ. The CDR3 region is CASSLEGTGNQPQHF. The CDR3 DNA is TGCGCCAGCAGCTTGGAGGGTACGGGCAATCAGCCCCAGCATTTT.

Only one count was recorded for this clone. This chain links TRBV27 with TRBJ1-5; maybe TRBD1 (5 bases). CDR1 and CDR2 (germline): MNHEY, SMNVEV (reference sequence). Trimming shortened V by 6 bases and J by 10 bases, and 19 bases separated the two germline ends. The CDR3 is 14 amino acids. CDR3 protein: CASSPGGGVRPQHF. The CDR3 coding sequence is TGTGCCAGCAGCCCCGGTGGGGGTGTTCGTCCCCAGCATTTT.

The V gene is TRBV5-8, the J gene TRBJ2-1, with TRBD2 identical over 7 bases. The V gene's germline CDR1 is SGHTS and CDR2 YDEGEE. The CDR3 loop spans 15 amino acids. The J segment lost 8 bases and the V segment lost 5 bases, leaving 13 bases of the junction unmatched. The CDR3 region has the DNA TGTGCCAGCAGTTCGGGCGGGAGTCGTAAATATGAGCAGTTCTTC. This sequence encodes CASSSGGSRKYEQFF.

The gene calls are TRBV20-1 and TRBJ2-1, with D uncertain. V was clipped by 4 bases and J by 9 bases, with 10 bases between them. Per the germline V gene, CDR1 is DFQATT and CDR2 is SNEGSKA (reference sequence). CDR3 length: 11 amino acids. This CDR3 reads CSATRGGEQFF. The CDR3 DNA sequence: TGCAGTGCTACTCGAGGCGGTGAGCAGTTCTTC.

The chain joins TRBV7-8 to TRBJ1-6, with 8 bases aligning to TRBD1. The V and J ends lost 3 bases and 8 bases, in that order; junction bases with no gene match: 9. Germline values: CDR1 SGHVS, CDR2 FQNEAQ. This CDR3 contains 16 residues. The CDR3: CASSLATDRADSPLHF. In DNA, the CDR3 is TGTGCCAGCAGCTTGGCGACGGACAGGGCTGATTCACCCCTCCACTTT.

The chain employs TRBV28 and TRBJ1-5; D may be TRBD1 (5 bases). CDR1 is MDHEN, CDR2 SYDVKM, per germline. Trimming pared 4 bases from V and 4 bases from J, leaving 14 bases between. The CDR3 has 15 amino acids. In DNA, the CDR3 is TGTGCCAGCAGTTGGGGACTAACGCCAAATCAGCCCCAGCATTTT. Amino acids: CASSWGLTPNQPQHF.